In its sample, the clone carrying this T cell receptor (beta chain) was seen many times. The data were obtained in a study of T cells in Graves' hyperthyroidism and ophthalmopathy. TCR beta CDR3 regions were amplified from RNA transcripts. HTBI primers were used for first-round RT-PCR of the TCR CDR3. TCRdb processed the multiplex PCR reads anew with MiXCR; each CDR3 protein has one entry. The data hold 500,000 to 650,000 distinct CDR3 sequences, with 46% observed a single time. The sample consisted of peripheral blood or thyroid tissue (not recorded which). This TCR was recovered from an adult woman with Graves' disease, either hyperthyroidism or ophthalmopathy (not recorded which).

The CDR3 bases are TGTGCCAGCAGCCCCGCTGTTCGGGGTCCGGATGGCTACACCTTC. Its translation: CASSPAVRGPDGYTF. The V call is TRBV7-2, the J call TRBJ1-2; D remains unclear. Between the trimmed V and J ends, which lost 5 bases and 6 bases, there was a span of 19 bases. The germline V gene encodes CDR1 SGHTA and CDR2 FQGNSA. This CDR3 contains 15 residues.